The T cell receptor (beta chain) under discussion was sequenced for a study of CD4 T cells in relation to SARS-CoV-2 and coronaviruses (dated by TCRdb to the early 2020s). For context, the study as a whole: In the ViraFEST assay, PBMCs were cultured with antigen for roughly eleven days, after which TCR beta CDR3s were sequenced to identify clonal expansions specific to the antigen. A median age of about 36 years, with a range of about 21 to 75 years, was recorded for the full convalescent cohort of around 12 patients. Among the roughly twelve convalescent patients, 8 males and 4 females were included, and two of the subjects were Hispanic. Patient-derived lymphoblastoid cell lines were used to map the HLA restriction of shared crossreactive spike epitopes. At the level of individual TCR clonotypes, the study evaluated whether memory CD4+ T cells crossreact between the spike proteins of SARS-CoV-2 and those of common cold coronaviruses. Samples from three pre-COVID donors and the naive versus memory experiments were sequenced with the Adaptive Biotechnologies TCR-sequencing kit; other data were Illumina-based. A different, Illumina-based TCR-beta assay was used to sequence expansion assays from other donors in the study.

Overall study outcomes, separate from this receptor: Because the crossreactivity analysis focused on spike protein, crossreactivity against other viral proteins was not assessed. Small numbers of patients and of tested TCRs were a limitation of the study. Sequencing of naive versus memory cells indicated that the assay detects memory recall responses, not primary responses primed during culture. Pre-pandemic and post-infection samples were not both contributed by any donor, so tracing of the source of pre-existing responses was limited. In around three fifths of donors, memory CD4+ clonotypes turned up that crossrecognized SARS-CoV-2 and at least one common cold coronavirus spike. Crossreactive clones showed significantly weaker SARS-CoV-2-driven expansion than monoreactive clones, consistent with antigenic imprinting.

Naive and memory CD4+ T cells were separated from cryopreserved PBMCs by first enriching for CD4 and then performing EasySep naive CD4+ T cell enrichment. Sorted naive or memory CD4+ T cells (about 99,000) were grown at a 1:1 ratio with T cell-depleted PBMCs and CEF peptides for nine to eleven days. In general, triplicate replicate wells were used for every peptide culture condition. Ficoll-Paque PLUS gradient centrifugation was used to isolate PBMCs from either whole blood or leukapheresis product. The PBMCs went either fresh into the expansion assay or into cryopreservation at -140 degrees C. The QIAamp Micro DNA Kit was used to extract genomic DNA from the CD4+ T cells. CEF-cultured naive and memory CD4+ T cell DNA received survey-level immunoSEQ TCR-beta sequencing. On the study's bioinformatics: Preprocessing removed nonproductive sequences and CDR3s not starting with C, not ending with F or W, or shorter than 7 amino acids. The MANAFEST web app identified antigen-specific clonotypes based on expansion compared with the reference and other culture wells. A clone was considered positive if the clone showed significant expansion compared with the reference culture in 2 of 3 replicate wells at an FDR below 0.05. A further requirement for positive clones was significant expansion compared with all other tandem wells, along with an odds ratio above 5. Cultured and uncultured naive and memory CD4+ repertoires were searched for CDR3s previously identified as spike- and CEF-reactive. After three terminal residues were trimmed from each end, CDR3 homology was quantified as pairwise Levenshtein distance using the stringdist R package. What TCRdb holds here is the immuneACCESS table cut down to in-frame rearrangements. Part of the clones is not present; checked against another copy, under half of the missing clones reflect an unresolved V gene, and the others are unexplained. V, J and clone size are taken as reported in that table, and D and trimming were inferred from the DNA itself. The sample yields around 30,000 clones; about 76% were counted once. Of the sample, almost 3.5% is held by the ten largest clones.

With respect to this clone: Its binding antigen is unknown. It has no much larger one-base neighbor in the sample; base qualities were not kept.

The germline V gene (reference sequence) sets CDR1 to MNHEY and CDR2 to SMNVEV. From the cysteine through the phenylalanine, the CDR3 covers 16 amino acids. Just the 48-base CDR3 DNA is kept, in frame starting at base 1. Unmatched junction bases come to 8, with V trimmed by 5 bases and J by 1 base. Input material: memory CD4+ T cells from PBMCs, cultured in vitro. The sample's cell subset or site label is to be understood as: memory (non-naive) CD4+ T cells. Here the chain combines TRBV27 and TRBJ2-3; 8 bases in between match TRBD2. The sequence was obtained from an adult with COVID-19. The DNA sequence is given as TGTGCCAGCAGTACCAGACTAGCGTTGGGCACAGATACGCAGTATTTT. Its product reads: CASSTRLALGTDTQYF.